A selection of T cell receptor beta chains follows, all from one sample in a study of T cell changes during pregnancy in multiple sclerosis. TCRdb's copy holds only in-frame clones and misses some; the assay was immunoSEQ multiplex PCR. The profile shows some 43,000 clones, about 90% of them singletons. The sequenced sample was peripheral blood, obtained in the first trimester of pregnancy. These receptors all come from a female donor in good health, enrolled as a control in a pregnancy study. Each CDR3 is given with its conserved first and last residue. The D gene is left open where the match is weak. For some rows the clone size is stated as once, few or many, or as a class when expanded; others skip it.

TRBV7-6	.	TRBJ2-3	TRBD2	CASSLGAGTSDTDTQYF	TGTGCCAGCAGCTTAGGGGCGGGGACTAGCGACACAGATACGCAGTATTTT
TRBV7-2	once	TRBJ1-2	.	CVSSLAGLQDGYTF	TGTGTCAGCAGCTTAGCGGGGCTCCAAGATGGCTACACCTTC
TRBV5-4	.	TRBJ2-1	TRBD2	CASSPGAGIAGGHNEQFF	TGTGCCAGCAGCCCAGGGGCCGGTATAGCGGGAGGGCATAATGAGCAGTTCTTC
TRBV19	once	TRBJ2-6	TRBD2	CASAGGDGANVLTF	TGTGCCAGTGCCGGGGGGGATGGGGCCAACGTCCTGACTTTC
TRBV5-1	.	TRBJ2-5	TRBD2	CASSPGRGGAETQYF	TGCGCCAGCAGCCCCGGGCGGGGAGGGGCGGAGACCCAGTACTTC
TRBV11-2	.	TRBJ2-7	TRBD2	CASSLMLAGAEQYF	TGTGCCAGCAGCTTAATGCTAGCGGGAGCCGAGCAGTACTTC
TRBV28	once	TRBJ1-4	TRBD1	CASRHNLGTGVEKLFF	TGTGCCAGCAGACATAATTTAGGGACAGGGGTCGAAAAACTGTTTTTT
TRBV5-1	.	TRBJ1-4	.	CASSLGQGNEKLFF	TGCGCCAGCAGCTTAGGCCAGGGCAATGAAAAACTGTTTTTT
TRBV7-2	.	TRBJ2-5	.	CASSLYQETQYF	TGTGCCAGCAGCTTATATCAAGAGACCCAGTACTTC
TRBV19	.	TRBJ1-2	TRBD1	CASSIRRTDRVRGYTF	TGTGCCAGTAGTATACGGCGGACGGACAGGGTAAGAGGCTACACCTTC
TRBV19	.	TRBJ2-5	TRBD1	CASSMGQMETQYF	TGTGCCAGTAGTATGGGACAGATGGAGACCCAGTACTTC
TRBV20-1	.	TRBJ2-3	TRBD2	CSGLEADTQYF	TGCAGCGGACTAGAGGCAGATACGCAGTATTTT
TRBV6-5	.	TRBJ2-1	.	CASSYSDRVNEQFF	TGTGCCAGCAGTTACTCGGACAGAGTCAATGAGCAGTTCTTC
TRBV2	.	TRBJ2-1	TRBD2	CASSPAGTSGAEDNEQFF	TGTGCCAGCAGCCCCGCGGGGACTAGCGGGGCCGAGGACAATGAGCAGTTCTTC
TRBV7-6	.	TRBJ2-1	TRBD2	CASKLRGGGNNGEQFF	TGTGCCAGCAAGCTACGGGGGGGCGGGAATAACGGTGAGCAGTTCTTC
TRBV5-1	once	TRBJ1-1	.	CASSLAAGAGTEAFF	TGCGCCAGCAGCTTGGCCGCAGGGGCCGGCACTGAAGCTTTCTTT
TRBV29-1	many	TRBJ1-1	.	CSVVGQNTEAFF	TGCAGCGTAGTGGGACAGAACACTGAAGCTTTCTTT
TRBV27	.	TRBJ1-2	.	CASRLNRLGYGYTF	TGTGCCAGCAGATTGAATCGGCTAGGCTATGGCTACACCTTC
TRBV19	.	TRBJ2-1	.	CASSISGGAHNEQFF	TGTGCCAGTAGTATTTCTGGGGGGGCACATAATGAGCAGTTCTTC
TRBV30	.	TRBJ1-1	.	CAWSPGGPEAFF	TGTGCCTGGAGTCCGGGCGGGCCTGAAGCTTTCTTT